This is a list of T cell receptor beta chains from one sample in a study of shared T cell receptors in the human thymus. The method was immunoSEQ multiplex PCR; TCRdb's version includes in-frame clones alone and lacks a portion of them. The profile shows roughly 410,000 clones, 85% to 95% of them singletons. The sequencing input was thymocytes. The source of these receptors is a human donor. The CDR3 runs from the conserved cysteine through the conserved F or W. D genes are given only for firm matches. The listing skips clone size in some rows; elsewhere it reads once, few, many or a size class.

cdr3_aa: CASSLGVRGPSTDTQYF
cdr3_nt: TGTGCCAGCAGCTTGGGGGTCAGGGGGCCGAGCACAGATACGCAGTATTTT
v_call: TRBV5-4
clone_size: -
d_call: TRBD1
j_call: TRBJ2-3

cdr3_aa: CASSLGFWANTQYF
cdr3_nt: TGTGCCAGCAGCCTAGGGTTTTGGGCGAATACGCAGTATTTT
v_call: TRBV7-2
clone_size: few
d_call: -
j_call: TRBJ2-3

cdr3_aa: CASSRQRPTTANEQFF
cdr3_nt: TGTGCCAGCAGCCGCCAAAGACCCACTACTGCCAATGAGCAGTTCTTC
v_call: TRBV7-8
clone_size: -
d_call: -
j_call: TRBJ2-1

cdr3_aa: CASSIEGQLAGSVVETGELFF
cdr3_nt: TGTGCCAGTAGTATAGAGGGACAGCTAGCGGGGAGCGTAGTAGAAACCGGGGAGCTGTTTTTT
v_call: TRBV19
clone_size: -
d_call: TRBD2
j_call: TRBJ2-2

cdr3_aa: CASTPAEYNEQFF
cdr3_nt: TGTGCCAGCACTCCCGCGGAATACAATGAGCAGTTCTTC
v_call: TRBV6-1
clone_size: -
d_call: -
j_call: TRBJ2-1

cdr3_aa: CASSLDLGGTEAFF
cdr3_nt: TGTGCCAGCAGCTTGGACTTGGGTGGGACTGAAGCTTTCTTT
v_call: TRBV5-6
clone_size: few
d_call: -
j_call: TRBJ1-1

cdr3_aa: CAISEPGTHKAFF
cdr3_nt: TGTGCCATCAGTGAACCCGGGACTCATAAAGCTTTCTTT
v_call: TRBV10-3
clone_size: few
d_call: -
j_call: TRBJ1-1

cdr3_aa: CASSLRDNDTGNQPQHF
cdr3_nt: TGTGCCAGCAGCTTGAGGGACAACGATACTGGCAATCAGCCCCAGCATTTT
v_call: TRBV5-8
clone_size: -
d_call: -
j_call: TRBJ1-5

cdr3_aa: CASSPGQGSGNTIYF
cdr3_nt: TGTGCCAGTAGCCCAGGACAGGGTTCTGGAAACACCATATATTTT
v_call: TRBV19
clone_size: -
d_call: TRBD1
j_call: TRBJ1-3

cdr3_aa: CASSTNTGGASTYEQYF
cdr3_nt: TGCGCCAGCAGCACAAATACAGGGGGCGCGAGTACCTACGAGCAGTACTTC
v_call: TRBV5-1
clone_size: -
d_call: TRBD1
j_call: TRBJ2-7

cdr3_aa: CAISERSGSLSEQYF
cdr3_nt: TGTGCCATCAGTGAGAGATCGGGATCACTCTCCGAGCAGTACTTC
v_call: TRBV10-3
clone_size: -
d_call: -
j_call: TRBJ2-7

cdr3_aa: CARAGGIQYF
cdr3_nt: TGTGCCAGGGCCGGTGGTATTCAGTACTTC
v_call: TRBV7-2
clone_size: -
d_call: -
j_call: TRBJ2-4

cdr3_aa: CASSLSGTNEKLFF
cdr3_nt: TGTGCCAGCAGTTTATCCGGGACAAATGAAAAACTGTTTTTT
v_call: TRBV27
clone_size: -
d_call: -
j_call: TRBJ1-4

cdr3_aa: CASSYRGPLEQYF
cdr3_nt: TGTGCCAGCAGTTACAGGGGCCCCCTCGAGCAGTACTTC
v_call: TRBV27
clone_size: -
d_call: TRBD1
j_call: TRBJ2-7

cdr3_aa: CASSIQDRTPSYEQYF
cdr3_nt: TGTGCCAGTAGTATTCAGGACAGGACCCCCTCCTACGAGCAGTACTTC
v_call: TRBV19
clone_size: -
d_call: TRBD1
j_call: TRBJ2-7

cdr3_aa: CASRGRGHYGYTF
cdr3_nt: TGTGCCAGTAGGGGACGGGGCCACTATGGCTACACCTTC
v_call: TRBV19
clone_size: -
d_call: -
j_call: TRBJ1-2

cdr3_aa: CATSRPSGSSYEQYF
cdr3_nt: TGTGCCACCAGCAGACCTAGCGGGAGCTCCTACGAGCAGTACTTC
v_call: TRBV15
clone_size: -
d_call: TRBD2
j_call: TRBJ2-7

cdr3_aa: CASSGGDGELFF
cdr3_nt: TGTGCCAGCTCGGGGGGCGACGGGGAGCTGTTTTTT
v_call: TRBV9
clone_size: -
d_call: -
j_call: TRBJ2-2

cdr3_aa: CASSLNPPRSFYNEQFF
cdr3_nt: TGTGCCAGCAGCTTAAACCCCCCACGTTCGTTCTACAATGAGCAGTTCTTC
v_call: TRBV7-3
clone_size: -
d_call: -
j_call: TRBJ2-1

cdr3_aa: CASSSRGSHNQPQHF
cdr3_nt: TGTGCCAGCAGCTCTCGGGGCAGCCACAATCAGCCCCAGCATTTT
v_call: TRBV2
clone_size: -
d_call: -
j_call: TRBJ1-5

cdr3_aa: CATRDRVNYGYTF
cdr3_nt: TGTGCCACCCGGGACAGGGTTAACTATGGCTACACCTTC
v_call: TRBV15
clone_size: -
d_call: TRBD1
j_call: TRBJ1-2

cdr3_aa: CASSQESRVETQYF
cdr3_nt: TGTGCCAGCAGCCAAGAATCCAGGGTAGAGACCCAGTACTTC
v_call: TRBV14
clone_size: -
d_call: -
j_call: TRBJ2-5

cdr3_aa: CASSQLGGPADTQYF
cdr3_nt: TGTGCCAGCAGCCAGCTGGGGGGACCGGCAGATACGCAGTATTTT
v_call: TRBV4-2
clone_size: -
d_call: -
j_call: TRBJ2-3

cdr3_aa: CAIRAVRDTYEQYF
cdr3_nt: TGTGCCATCAGGGCCGTTCGGGACACCTACGAGCAGTACTTC
v_call: TRBV10-3
clone_size: -
d_call: -
j_call: TRBJ2-7

cdr3_aa: CASRVGGGRSYEQYF
cdr3_nt: TGTGCCAGCCGAGTAGGAGGGGGTAGGTCCTACGAGCAGTACTTC
v_call: TRBV19
clone_size: -
d_call: -
j_call: TRBJ2-7

cdr3_aa: CASSLGGGSPGELFF
cdr3_nt: TGTGCCAGCAGCTTGGGCGGGGGCAGTCCCGGGGAGCTGTTTTTT
v_call: TRBV5-4
clone_size: -
d_call: -
j_call: TRBJ2-2

cdr3_aa: CASSIGTGGLYEKLFF
cdr3_nt: TGTGCCAGTAGTATAGGGACAGGGGGCCTCTATGAAAAACTGTTTTTT
v_call: TRBV19
clone_size: once
d_call: TRBD1
j_call: TRBJ1-4

cdr3_aa: CASSLRQGGQPQHF
cdr3_nt: TGTGCCAGCAGCTTGAGACAGGGAGGCCAGCCCCAGCATTTT
v_call: TRBV5-5
clone_size: once
d_call: TRBD1
j_call: TRBJ1-5

cdr3_aa: CASSIKVAGDYEQYF
cdr3_nt: TGTGCCAGTAGTATTAAGGTAGCGGGAGACTACGAGCAGTACTTC
v_call: TRBV19
clone_size: -
d_call: TRBD2
j_call: TRBJ2-7

cdr3_aa: CASSLRDRDYEQYF
cdr3_nt: TGTGCCAGCAGCTTGCGAGACAGAGACTACGAGCAGTACTTC
v_call: TRBV5-6
clone_size: -
d_call: -
j_call: TRBJ2-7

cdr3_aa: CASRGGLVNYEQYF
cdr3_nt: TGTGCCAGCAGGGGAGGACTAGTGAACTACGAGCAGTACTTC
v_call: TRBV27
clone_size: -
d_call: TRBD2
j_call: TRBJ2-7

cdr3_aa: CASSRTKMIGRSYGYTF
cdr3_nt: TGTGCCAGCAGCCGAACCAAGATGATAGGAAGAAGCTATGGCTACACCTTC
v_call: TRBV14
clone_size: -
d_call: -
j_call: TRBJ1-2

cdr3_aa: CASSVGTRHNSEDGQPEKLFF
cdr3_nt: TGTGCCAGCAGCGTAGGGACCCGCCATAATTCTGAAGACGGACAACCTGAAAAACTGTTTTTT
v_call: TRBV9
clone_size: -
d_call: -
j_call: TRBJ1-4

cdr3_aa: CASNPGQLPNYGYTF
cdr3_nt: TGTGCCAGCAATCCGGGACAGCTACCTAACTATGGCTACACCTTC
v_call: TRBV6-1
clone_size: -
d_call: TRBD1
j_call: TRBJ1-2

cdr3_aa: CASSLYQGTATEAFF
cdr3_nt: TGTGCCAGCAGTTTATATCAGGGGACGGCCACTGAAGCTTTCTTT
v_call: TRBV27
clone_size: -
d_call: -
j_call: TRBJ1-1

cdr3_aa: CASSLMVSERESRDTQYF
cdr3_nt: TGTGCCAGCAGCTTGATGGTATCGGAGCGGGAGTCAAGAGATACGCAGTATTTT
v_call: TRBV5-6
clone_size: -
d_call: TRBD2
j_call: TRBJ2-3

cdr3_aa: CASSLVLWPHLSGTPYNEQFF
cdr3_nt: TGTGCCAGCAGCTTAGTGTTGTGGCCACACTTGTCCGGGACCCCCTACAATGAGCAGTTCTTC
v_call: TRBV7-8
clone_size: -
d_call: -
j_call: TRBJ2-1

cdr3_aa: CAWSVQGNQPQHF
cdr3_nt: TGTGCCTGGAGTGTACAAGGGAATCAGCCCCAGCATTTT
v_call: TRBV30
clone_size: -
d_call: -
j_call: TRBJ1-5

cdr3_aa: CASSHREITDTQYF
cdr3_nt: TGCGCCAGCAGCCACCGCGAGATCACAGATACGCAGTATTTT
v_call: TRBV4-1
clone_size: -
d_call: -
j_call: TRBJ2-3

cdr3_aa: CASSLTGGRCQPQHF
cdr3_nt: TGTGCCAGCAGCCTGACAGGGGGCCGGTGTCAGCCCCAGCATTTT
v_call: TRBV2
clone_size: -
d_call: TRBD1
j_call: TRBJ1-5

cdr3_aa: CASSQDLQGNQPQHF
cdr3_nt: TGCGCCAGCAGCCAAGATCTCCAGGGCAATCAGCCCCAGCATTTT
v_call: TRBV4-3
clone_size: -
d_call: -
j_call: TRBJ1-5

cdr3_aa: CASSPKEPRAGNTIYF
cdr3_nt: TGTGCCAGCTCACCAAAGGAGCCCAGGGCTGGAAACACCATATATTTT
v_call: TRBV18
clone_size: -
d_call: -
j_call: TRBJ1-3

cdr3_aa: CASSQSLYGQINEQYF
cdr3_nt: TGTGCCAGCAGCCAATCTCTTTATGGGCAGATAAACGAGCAGTACTTC
v_call: TRBV4-2
clone_size: -
d_call: -
j_call: TRBJ2-7

cdr3_aa: CASSRQDSWQPQHF
cdr3_nt: TGTGCCAGTAGTAGACAAGATTCTTGGCAGCCCCAGCATTTT
v_call: TRBV19
clone_size: -
d_call: -
j_call: TRBJ1-5

cdr3_aa: CARWVRVSGTVNEKLFF
cdr3_nt: TGTGCCAGATGGGTCCGGGTCTCCGGGACAGTTAATGAAAAACTGTTTTTT
v_call: TRBV28
clone_size: -
d_call: TRBD1
j_call: TRBJ1-4

cdr3_aa: CASSGLTGGSPNTGELFF
cdr3_nt: TGTGCCAGCAGCGGGTTGACAGGGGGGTCTCCTAACACCGGGGAGCTGTTTTTT
v_call: TRBV7-3
clone_size: -
d_call: TRBD1
j_call: TRBJ2-2

cdr3_aa: CASSDNRDLRQPQHF
cdr3_nt: TGTGCCAGCAGTGATAACAGGGACCTGAGACAGCCCCAGCATTTT
v_call: TRBV6-1
clone_size: -
d_call: -
j_call: TRBJ1-5

cdr3_aa: CASSPQLPYNEQFF
cdr3_nt: TGTGCCAGCAGTCCCCAACTTCCCTACAATGAGCAGTTCTTC
v_call: TRBV28
clone_size: -
d_call: -
j_call: TRBJ2-1

cdr3_aa: CATSSPRLARCSYNEQFF
cdr3_nt: TGTGCCACCAGCAGTCCCAGACTAGCGCGATGCTCCTACAATGAGCAGTTCTTC
v_call: TRBV15
clone_size: -
d_call: TRBD2
j_call: TRBJ2-1